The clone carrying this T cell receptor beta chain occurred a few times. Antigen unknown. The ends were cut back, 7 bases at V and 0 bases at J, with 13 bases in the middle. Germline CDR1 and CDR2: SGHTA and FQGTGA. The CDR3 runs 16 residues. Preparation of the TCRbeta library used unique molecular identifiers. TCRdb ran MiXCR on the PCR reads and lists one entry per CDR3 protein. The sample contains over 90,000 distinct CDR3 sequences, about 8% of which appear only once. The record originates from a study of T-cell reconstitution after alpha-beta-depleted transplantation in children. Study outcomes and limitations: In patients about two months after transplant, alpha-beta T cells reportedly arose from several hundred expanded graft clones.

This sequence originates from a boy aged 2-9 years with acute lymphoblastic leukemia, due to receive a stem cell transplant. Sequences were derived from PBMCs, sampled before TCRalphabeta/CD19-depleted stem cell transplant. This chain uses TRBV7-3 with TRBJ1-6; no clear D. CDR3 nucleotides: TGTGCCAGCACCCTAATCTTGAGCTCCTATAATTCACCCCTCCACTTT. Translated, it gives CASTLILSSYNSPLHF. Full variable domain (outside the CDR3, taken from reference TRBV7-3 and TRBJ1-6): GAGVSQTPSNKVTEKGKYVELRCDPISGHTALYWYRQSLGQGPEFLIYFQGTGAADDSGLPNDRFFAVRPEGSVSTLKIQRTERGDSAVYLCASTLILSSYNSPLHFGNGTRLTVT.